This passage covers 4 T cell receptor beta chains from one sample sequenced in a study of blood T cell repertoires in COVID-19. Measured with immunoSEQ multiplex PCR; TCRdb has only the in-frame clones, and not every one. The sample has 250,000 to 300,000 clones; around 90% are singletons. The specimen sequenced was PBMCs or T cells enriched from blood (not recorded which). These receptors were taken from a human donor in a cohort exposed to, infected with or recovered from COVID-19 (not recorded which). The donor label of this sample is uncertain.

The chain is built from TRBV7-3 and TRBJ2-1, with D maybe TRBD2 (5 bases). This CDR3 is built from 15 residues. Per the germline V gene, CDR1 is SGHTA and CDR2 is FQGTGA. V dropped 0 bases and J dropped 1 base, with 7 bases sitting between them. The DNA for the CDR3 is TGTGCCAGCAGCTTAACGACGGGGTCCTACAATGAGCAGTTCTTC. It yields the protein CASSLTTGSYNEQFF.

The rearrangement uses TRBV5-6 and TRBJ2-3; 7 nucleotides match TRBD1. Germline-derived CDR1 and CDR2 are SGHDT and YYEEEE. The CDR3 loop spans 13 amino acids. The V gene end was trimmed by 0 bases and the J gene end by 6 bases; junction bases not matched to a gene: 1. The CDR3 nucleotides read TGTGCCAGCAGCTTGGTGACAGGGGATACGCAGTATTTT. It yields the protein CASSLVTGDTQYF. The variable domain in full, completed from reference TRBV5-6 and TRBJ2-3, reads DAGVTQSPTHLIKTRGQQVTLRCSPKSGHDTVSWYQQALGQGPQFIFQYYEEEERQRGNFPDRFSGHQFPNYSSELNVNALLLGDSALYLCASSLVTGDTQYFGPGTRLTVL.

The genes are TRBV6-1 and TRBJ1-2, with 8 bases fitting TRBD1. The CDR3 has 16 residues. V was pared by 3 bases and J by 2 bases, with 8 bases of the junction left unmatched. Germline V gene data show CDR1 as MNHNS and CDR2 as SASEGT. The CDR3 sequence is CASSESGTGGNYGYTF. Here the CDR3 DNA reads TGTGCCAGCAGTGAGTCCGGGACAGGTGGGAACTATGGCTACACCTTC.

The rearrangement joins TRBV21-1 to TRBJ2-5; the table names TRBD2, a call not compared with the DNA. TRBV21-1 is given as a pseudogene. CDR3 length: 15 residues. CDR3 nucleotides: TGTGCCAGCAGCAAACGGGGGGGCAGTGTCGAGACCCAGTACTTC. Its protein is CASSKRGGSVETQYF.